Only one count was recorded for the clone carrying this T cell receptor (beta chain). The target antigen is unknown. The CDR3 is 14 amino acids. CDR1 is MNHEY and CDR2 is SVGAGI in the germline V gene. V was clipped by 5 bases and J by 3 bases, with 11 bases between them. The table came from immunoSEQ multiplex PCR; TCRdb's copy has only in-frame clones and leaves some out. The repertoire holds about 140,000 clones, with more than 70% as singletons. The entry originates in a study of T cell responses to AZD1222 COVID-19 vaccine. Study summary: Second-dose groups at about 4 or about 12 weeks were pooled.

Study results and caveats: Among the donors, most were white British and more were female, and clonal diversity was possibly underestimated. AZD1222 recipients seropositive at baseline numbered only six or seven.

This receptor was identified in an adult in good health. The chain joins TRBV6-5 to TRBJ2-4; D remains ambiguous. Specimen: peripheral blood, collected on day 0 of AZD1222 vaccination. DNA for the CDR3: TGTGCCAGCAGTCACGACATTGTCAAAAACATTCAGTACTTC. It yields the protein CASSHDIVKNIQYF.